The 16 T cell receptor beta chains given below trace back to one sample, sequenced in a study of blood T cell repertoires in COVID-19. TCRdb's copy holds only in-frame clones and misses some; the assay was immunoSEQ multiplex PCR. The sample includes under 100,000 clones, 85% to 90% seen only once; the top ten take 0.85% to 1.2%. Material for sequencing was peripheral blood. These receptors originate from a human donor in a cohort sampled during active COVID-19.

V usage is TRBV28 and J usage is TRBJ1-1; D unclear. V lost 5 bases to trimming and J lost 1 base, with 8 bases between them. The germline V gene has CDR1 MDHEN and CDR2 SYDVKM. The CDR3 is 13 amino acids. In DNA, the CDR3 is TGTGCCAGCAGTCTACAGAGGAACACTGAAGCTTTCTTT. Its protein is CASSLQRNTEAFF.

This clone was seen more than once but under ten times. The gene calls are TRBV10-1 and TRBJ1-6, with a weak D call TRBD1 (6 bases). The germline V and J ends were trimmed by 3 bases and 7 bases, with 10 bases remaining between them. The germline V gene encodes CDR1 WNHNN and CDR2 SYGVQD (reference sequence). The CDR3 contains 14 residues. The CDR3 loop reads CASSELDSNSPLHF. DNA of the CDR3: TGCGCCAGCAGTGAATTGGACAGCAATTCACCCCTCCACTTT.

The chain uses TRBV2 and TRBJ1-3; 7 nucleotides match TRBD1. Germline CDR1 and CDR2: SNHLY and FYNNEI. There are 18 residues in the CDR3. The V and J ends lost 6 bases and 2 bases, in that order; junction bases with no gene match: 16. The CDR3 loop is CASSTRVDRRSTGNTIYF. The CDR3 DNA reads TGTGCCAGCAGCACCCGGGTGGACAGGCGATCGACTGGAAACACCATATATTTT. The whole variable domain, remainder taken from reference TRBV2 and TRBJ1-3, is EPEVTQTPSHQVTQMGQEVILRCVPISNHLYFYWYRQILGQKVEFLVSFYNNEISEKSEIFDDQFSVERPDGSNFTLKIRSTKLEDSAMYFCASSTRVDRRSTGNTIYFGEGSWLTVV.

This chain's CDR3 is CASSLGVGGTVENIQYF. In nucleotides, the CDR3 is TGTGCCAGCAGCTTAGGGGTCGGGGGGACGGTAGAAAACATTCAGTACTTC. The chain is built from TRBV7-8 and TRBJ2-4; 7 bases fit TRBD2. The CDR3 spans 17 residues. Germline loops: CDR1 SGHVS, CDR2 FQNEAQ. Trimming cost V 1 base and J 5 bases; bases outside gene matches: 11.

This chain joins TRBV28 and TRBJ1-6, with D maybe TRBD1 (5 bases). The germline gives CDR1 MDHEN, CDR2 SYDVKM. The CDR3 length is 14 residues. V was pared by 6 bases and J by 9 bases, with 15 bases between. This CDR3 reads CASRLGGMGSPLHF. The CDR3 DNA is TGTGCCAGCAGGCTGGGGGGGATGGGTTCACCCCTCCACTTT.

This chain links TRBV9 with TRBJ1-3; D is uncertain. Germline-derived CDR1 and CDR2 are SGDLS and YYNGEE. With 3 bases removed from V and 6 bases from J, the gap between germline ends came to 4 bases. CDR3 length: 11 amino acids. This CDR3 reads CASSGANTIYF. CDR3 in DNA: TGTGCCAGCAGCGGGGCAAACACCATATATTTT.

This sequence joins TRBV2 and TRBJ2-2, with 7 bases matching TRBD2. The J segment lost 5 bases and the V segment lost 4 bases, leaving 4 bases of the junction unmatched. Germline values: CDR1 SNHLY, CDR2 FYNNEI. CDR3 length: 14 amino acids. CDR3 in amino acids: CASSVGGRTGELFF. CDR3 nucleotides: TGTGCCAGCAGTGTGGGGGGGAGGACCGGGGAGCTGTTTTTT. Full variable domain (remainder filled in from reference TRBV2 and TRBJ2-2): EPEVTQTPSHQVTQMGQEVILRCVPISNHLYFYWYRQILGQKVEFLVSFYNNEISEKSEIFDDQFSVERPDGSNFTLKIRSTKLEDSAMYFCASSVGGRTGELFFGEGSRLTVL.

This chain connects TRBV10-2 to TRBJ2-1, with a tentative D call TRBD2 (7 bases). Germline CDR1 reads WSHSY; CDR2 reads SAAADI. This CDR3 is 15 amino acids long. V gave up 4 bases and J gave up 7 bases, with 17 bases separating them. CDR3 sequence (DNA): TGCGCCAGCAGTGGGGCGGGAGTCACAGGGAATGAGCAGTTCTTC. Its translation: CASSGAGVTGNEQFF.

This clone was seen just once. V usage is TRBV5-1 and J usage is TRBJ2-5, with a weak D call TRBD1 (5 bases). This CDR3 spans 14 amino acids. V lost 4 bases and J 1 base, leaving 11 bases between the germline ends. Germline lookup yields CDR1 SGHRS and CDR2 YFSETQ. The CDR3 is CASSRQGGQETQYF. The DNA for the CDR3 is TGCGCCAGCAGCCGGCAGGGTGGCCAAGAGACCCAGTACTTC.

This clone was counted between two and nine times. This chain connects TRBV6-5 to TRBJ1-6; unclear D gene. CDR3 length: 13 residues. Germline CDR1 MNHEY, CDR2 SVGAGI. Deletions cut 2 bases from V and 7 bases from J, with 6 bases between. The CDR3, as DNA: TGTGCCAGCAGTTACAGCCCGAATTCACCCCTCCACTTT. As protein: CASSYSPNSPLHF.

The rearrangement uses TRBV12-3 or TRBV12-4 and TRBJ2-1, with 9 nucleotides matching TRBD2. Trimming took 8 bases from V and 7 from J; bases not matched to a gene: 6. The CDR3 loop spans 13 amino acids. The CDR3 bases are TGTGCCAGCGTAGCGGGAGCGAATAATGAGCAGTTCTTC. Translation: CASVAGANNEQFF.

The genes are TRBV12-1 and TRBJ2-2; TRBD2 is the table's D call and was not checked against the DNA. TRBV12-1 is flagged as a pseudogene. The CDR3 loop spans 13 amino acids. CDR3 amino acids: CASSEKSAGELFF. CDR3 in DNA: TGTGCCTCCTCGGAGAAGTCTGCCGGGGAGCTGTTTTTT.

V usage is TRBV27 and J usage is TRBJ2-3; TRBD2 is a possible D gene (6 bases). The germline CDR1 and CDR2 sequences are MNHEY and SMNVEV (reference sequence). V was cut by 3 bases and J by 1 base, with 11 bases left in between. This CDR3 contains 15 residues. CDR3 bases: TGTGCCAGCAGTTTTCTCACGGGGGGCACAGATACGCAGTATTTT. As protein: CASSFLTGGTDTQYF.

This CDR3 reads CASSSQGVTGYTF. In DNA, the CDR3 is TGTGCCAGCAGTTCGCAGGGGGTAACTGGCTACACCTTC. The chain uses TRBV27 and TRBJ1-2, with 7 bases aligning to TRBD1. CDR1 is MNHEY, CDR2 SMNVEV, per germline (reference sequence). The CDR3 loop spans 13 amino acids. The V gene end was trimmed by 4 bases and the J gene end by 7 bases; junction bases not matched to a gene: 6.

This clone was picked up a small number of times. This chain uses TRBV4-1 with TRBJ2-2, with 10 bases fitting TRBD2. The CDR3 length is 19 residues. Per the germline V gene, CDR1 is MGHRA and CDR2 is YSYEKL. V lost 4 bases and J lost 6; bases outside the gene matches: 17. CDR3 protein: CASSPTGLADSIGAGELFF. In DNA form, the CDR3 reads TGCGCCAGCAGCCCGACCGGACTAGCGGACTCTATTGGGGCCGGGGAGCTGTTTTTT.

The chain combines TRBV12-5 with TRBJ2-3, with 7 nucleotides matching TRBD2. Germline V gene sequence: CDR1 LGHNT, CDR2 FRNRAP. Trimming at V came to 0 bases and at J to 4 bases, leaving 16 bases not matched to a gene. The CDR3 runs to 19 residues. DNA of the CDR3: TGTGCTAGTGGTTTGGTTCACATATTGGGGGGGATTGGGGCAGATACGCAGTATTTT. It codes for CASGLVHILGGIGADTQYF. The variable domain in full, with the rest retrieved from reference TRBV12-5 and TRBJ2-3, is DARVTQTPRHKVTEMGQEVTMRCQPILGHNTVFWYRQTMMQGLELLAYFRNRAPLDDSGMPKDRFSAEMPDATLATLKIQPSEPRDSAVYFCASGLVHILGGIGADTQYFGPGTRLTVL.